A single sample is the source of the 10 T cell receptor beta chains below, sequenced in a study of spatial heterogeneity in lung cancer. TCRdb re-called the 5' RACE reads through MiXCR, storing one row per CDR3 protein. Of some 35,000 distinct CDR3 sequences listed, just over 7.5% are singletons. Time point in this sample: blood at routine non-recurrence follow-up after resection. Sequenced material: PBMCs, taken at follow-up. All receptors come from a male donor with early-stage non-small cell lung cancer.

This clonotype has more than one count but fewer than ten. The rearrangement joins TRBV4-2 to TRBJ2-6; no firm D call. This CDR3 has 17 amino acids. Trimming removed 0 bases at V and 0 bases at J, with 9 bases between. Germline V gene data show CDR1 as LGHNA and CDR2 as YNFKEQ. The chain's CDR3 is CASSQDLRNSGANVLTF. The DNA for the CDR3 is TGTGCCAGCAGCCAAGATTTGAGGAACTCTGGGGCCAACGTCCTGACTTTC.

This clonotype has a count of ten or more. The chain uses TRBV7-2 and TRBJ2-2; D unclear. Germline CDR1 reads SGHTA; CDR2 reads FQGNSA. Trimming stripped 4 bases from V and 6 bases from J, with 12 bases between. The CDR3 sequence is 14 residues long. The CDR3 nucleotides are TGTGCCAGCAGCTCAAGACCCACAGCCGGGGAGCTGTTTTTT. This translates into CASSSRPTAGELFF.

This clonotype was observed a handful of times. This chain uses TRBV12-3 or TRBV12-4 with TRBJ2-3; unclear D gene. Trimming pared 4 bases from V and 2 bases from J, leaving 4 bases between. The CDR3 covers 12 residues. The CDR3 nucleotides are TGTGCCAGCAGTTCGATCACAGATACGCAGTATTTT. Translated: CASSSITDTQYF.

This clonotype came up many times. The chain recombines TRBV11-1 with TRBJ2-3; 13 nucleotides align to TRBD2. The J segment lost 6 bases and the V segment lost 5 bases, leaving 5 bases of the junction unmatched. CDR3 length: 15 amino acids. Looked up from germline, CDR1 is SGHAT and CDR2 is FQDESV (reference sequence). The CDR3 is CASSPTSGGADTQYF. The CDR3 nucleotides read TGTGCCAGCAGCCCTACTAGCGGGGGGGCCGATACGCAGTATTTT.

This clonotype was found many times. The CDR3 nucleotides are TGTGCCAGCAGTTCCGGGGCCGGCAATCAGCCCCAGCATTTT. Residues: CASSSGAGNQPQHF. The chain links TRBV27 to TRBJ1-5, with a weak D call TRBD1 (5 bases). This CDR3 spans 14 amino acids. From germline, CDR1 is MNHEY and CDR2 SMNVEV (reference sequence). The V end was cut by 4 bases, the J end by 2 bases, with 9 bases between.

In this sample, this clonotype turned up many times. The CDR3 here is CASGQGMVVYGYTF. The CDR3 region has the DNA TGTGCCAGCGGACAGGGTATGGTGGTATATGGCTACACCTTC. V is TRBV19 and J is TRBJ1-2, with 8 bases identical to TRBD1. Germline CDR1 reads LNHDA; CDR2 reads SQIVND (reference sequence). The CDR3 has 14 amino acids. V lost 9 bases, J lost 5 bases, and 11 bases stayed unmatched.

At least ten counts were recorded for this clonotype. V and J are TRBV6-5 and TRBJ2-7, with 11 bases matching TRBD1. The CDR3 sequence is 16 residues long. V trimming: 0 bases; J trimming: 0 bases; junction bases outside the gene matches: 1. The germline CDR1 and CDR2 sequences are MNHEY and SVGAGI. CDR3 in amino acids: CASSYSGTGGSYEQYF. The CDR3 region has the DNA TGTGCCAGCAGTTACTCGGGGACAGGGGGCTCCTACGAGCAGTACTTC.

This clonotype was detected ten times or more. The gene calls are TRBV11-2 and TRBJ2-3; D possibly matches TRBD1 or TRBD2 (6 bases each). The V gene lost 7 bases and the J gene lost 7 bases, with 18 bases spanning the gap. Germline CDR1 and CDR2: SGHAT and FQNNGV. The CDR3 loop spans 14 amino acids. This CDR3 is CASTQGTGGNTQYF. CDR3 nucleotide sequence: TGTGCCAGCACCCAGGGGACTGGGGGCAATACGCAGTATTTT.

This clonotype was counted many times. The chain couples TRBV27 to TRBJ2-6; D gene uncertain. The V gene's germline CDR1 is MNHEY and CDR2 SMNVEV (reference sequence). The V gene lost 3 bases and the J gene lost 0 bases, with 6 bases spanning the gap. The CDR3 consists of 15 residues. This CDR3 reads CASSFTDSGANVLTF. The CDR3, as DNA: TGTGCCAGCAGTTTCACAGACTCTGGGGCCAACGTCCTGACTTTC. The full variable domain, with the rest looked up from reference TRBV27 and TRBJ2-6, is EAQVTQNPRYLITVTGKKLTVTCSQNMNHEYMSWYRQDPGLGLRQIYYSMNVEVTDKGDVPEGYKVSRKEKRNFPLILESPSPNQTSLYFCASSFTDSGANVLTFGAGSRLTVL.

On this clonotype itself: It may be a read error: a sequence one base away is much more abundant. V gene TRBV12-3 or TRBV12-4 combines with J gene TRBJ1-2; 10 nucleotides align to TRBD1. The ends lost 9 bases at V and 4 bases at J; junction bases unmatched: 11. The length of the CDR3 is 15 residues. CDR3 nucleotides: TGTGCCAGGAGCTACGGGACAGGGGTTCGCTATGGCTACACCTTC. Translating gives CARSYGTGVRYGYTF.